This TCR beta chain was observed in a study of CD8 T cells in Susac syndrome. Reverse transcription of about 0.45 to 1 ug RNA was performed with random hexamers. Using its own MiXCR run on the immunoSEQ multiplex PCR reads, TCRdb lists one record per CDR3 protein. Of 95,000 to 150,000 distinct CDR3 sequences detected, about 94% appear once; the ten largest clones hold 0.07% to 0.09%. Trimming took 1 base from V and 1 from J, leaving 10 bases between them. The CDR3 consists of 16 residues. Per the germline V gene, CDR1 is KGHSH and CDR2 is LQKENI. The sequenced sample was CD4+ T cells from PBMCs. The origin of this receptor is a human donor in good health. The V gene is TRBV18, the J gene TRBJ2-2; no clear D gene. Here the CDR3 reads CASSPLKTQNTGELFF. CDR3 DNA: TGTGCCAGCTCACCACTGAAGACACAGAACACCGGGGAGCTGTTTTTT.